A selection of T cell receptor beta chains follows, all from one sample in a study of graft-versus-host responses after intestinal transplantation. No antigen is known for these receptors. The protocol was immunoSEQ multiplex PCR, while the TCRdb copy is restricted to in-frame clones and leaves out a portion. The table records 95,000 to 110,000 clones, roughly 87% of them present only once. The starting material was unstimulated CD4+ T cells sorted from spleen or lymph node cells, obtained before intestinal transplant. The origin of the receptors is a human donor who received an intestinal transplant. CDR3s include the opening cysteine and the closing phenylalanine or tryptophan. The D gene is left open where the match is weak.

j_call,d_call,v_call,cdr3_aa,cdr3_nt
TRBJ2-5,TRBD2,TRBV5-6,CASSFLSGGFQETQYF,TGTGCCAGCAGCTTCCTTAGCGGGGGTTTCCAAGAGACCCAGTACTTC
TRBJ1-5,TRBD1,TRBV6-5,CASSPQTGAHQPQHF,TGTGCCAGCAGTCCCCAGACAGGGGCCCACCAGCCCCAGCATTTT
TRBJ2-5,NA,TRBV29-1,CSVENSGVETQYF,TGCAGCGTTGAAAATTCAGGGGTCGAGACCCAGTACTTC
TRBJ1-6,TRBD1,TRBV30,CAWSPGTGGAYNSPLHF,TGTGCCTGGAGTCCCGGTACAGGGGGCGCCTATAATTCACCCCTCCACTTT
TRBJ2-1,NA,TRBV12-2,CASRPSGTADNEQFF,TGTGCAAGTCGCCCTTCTGGGACAGCGGACAATGAGCAGTTCTTC
TRBJ2-7,NA,TRBV5-1,CASSFLQGRTYEQYF,TGCGCCAGCAGCTTCTTACAGGGTAGGACCTACGAGCAGTACTTC
TRBJ2-7,NA,TRBV5-1,CASSLVSGTYEQYF,TGCGCCAGCAGCTTGGTATCCGGAACCTACGAGCAGTACTTC
TRBJ2-7,NA,TRBV11-2,CASSLQGLRHEQYF,TGTGCCAGCAGCTTACAGGGTTTGAGACACGAGCAGTACTTC
TRBJ2-5,NA,TRBV10-3,CAISDLETRRKTQYF,TGTGCCATCAGTGACCTCGAGACTAGACGGAAGACCCAGTACTTC
TRBJ2-3,NA,TRBV12-1,CASSPRGLAGTDTQYF,TGTGCCAGCAGCCCAAGGGGACTAGCGGGGACAGATACGCAGTATTTT
TRBJ2-5,NA,TRBV25-1,CASSDGAGGTQETQYF,TGTGCCAGCAGTGATGGGGCAGGGGGGACCCAAGAGACCCAGTACTTC
TRBJ2-1,NA,TRBV5-6,CASSKSISSYNEQFF,TGTGCCAGCAGCAAGTCAATTAGCTCCTACAATGAGCAGTTCTTC